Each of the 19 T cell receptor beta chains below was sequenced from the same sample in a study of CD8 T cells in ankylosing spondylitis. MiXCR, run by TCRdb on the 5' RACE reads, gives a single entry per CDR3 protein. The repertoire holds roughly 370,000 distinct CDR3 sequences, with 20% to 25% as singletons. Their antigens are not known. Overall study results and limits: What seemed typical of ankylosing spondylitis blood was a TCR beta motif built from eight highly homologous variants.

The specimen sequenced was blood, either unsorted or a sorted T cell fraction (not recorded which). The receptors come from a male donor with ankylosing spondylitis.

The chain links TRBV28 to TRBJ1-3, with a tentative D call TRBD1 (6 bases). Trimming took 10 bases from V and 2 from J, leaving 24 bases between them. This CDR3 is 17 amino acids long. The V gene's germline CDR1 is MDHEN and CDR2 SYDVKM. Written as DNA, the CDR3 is TGTGCCACCACAAGCCGGCTCGTGGCAGGGGCTGGAAACACCATATATTTT. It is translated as CATTSRLVAGAGNTIYF.

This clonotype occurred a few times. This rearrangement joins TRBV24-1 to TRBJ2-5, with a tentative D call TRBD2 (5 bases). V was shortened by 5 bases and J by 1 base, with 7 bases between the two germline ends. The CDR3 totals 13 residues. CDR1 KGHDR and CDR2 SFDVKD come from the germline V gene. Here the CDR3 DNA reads TGTGCCACCAGTGCAGGAGGCCAAGAGACCCAGTACTTC. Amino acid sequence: CATSAGGQETQYF.

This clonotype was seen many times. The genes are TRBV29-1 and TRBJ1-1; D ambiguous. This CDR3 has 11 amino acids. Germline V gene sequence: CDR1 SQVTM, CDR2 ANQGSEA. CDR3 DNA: TGCACCACCCACCGGAACACTGAAGCTTTCTTT. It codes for CTTHRNTEAFF.

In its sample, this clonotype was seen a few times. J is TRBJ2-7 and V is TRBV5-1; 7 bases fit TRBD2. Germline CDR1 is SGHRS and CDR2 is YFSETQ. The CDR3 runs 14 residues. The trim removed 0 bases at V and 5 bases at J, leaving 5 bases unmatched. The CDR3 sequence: CASSLAGGNNEQYF. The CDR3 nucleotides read TGCGCCAGCAGCTTGGCCGGGGGGAACAACGAGCAGTACTTC.

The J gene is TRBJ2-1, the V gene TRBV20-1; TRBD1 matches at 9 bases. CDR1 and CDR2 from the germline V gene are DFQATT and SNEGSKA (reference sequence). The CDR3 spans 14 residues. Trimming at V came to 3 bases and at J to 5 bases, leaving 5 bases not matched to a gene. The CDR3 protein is CSARRQGVNNEQFF. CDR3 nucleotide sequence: TGCAGTGCTAGGAGACAGGGGGTTAACAATGAGCAGTTCTTC.

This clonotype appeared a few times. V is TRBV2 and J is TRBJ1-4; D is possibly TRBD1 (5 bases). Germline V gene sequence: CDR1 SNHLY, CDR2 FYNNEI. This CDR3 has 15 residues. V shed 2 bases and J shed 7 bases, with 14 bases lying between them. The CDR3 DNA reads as TGTGCCAGCAGTGAATTGGGGCGGACGGGTGAAAAACTGTTTTTT. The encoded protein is CASSELGRTGEKLFF. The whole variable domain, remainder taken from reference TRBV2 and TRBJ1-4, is EPEVTQTPSHQVTQMGQEVILRCVPISNHLYFYWYRQILGQKVEFLVSFYNNEISEKSEIFDDQFSVERPDGSNFTLKIRSTKLEDSAMYFCASSELGRTGEKLFFGSGTQLSVL.

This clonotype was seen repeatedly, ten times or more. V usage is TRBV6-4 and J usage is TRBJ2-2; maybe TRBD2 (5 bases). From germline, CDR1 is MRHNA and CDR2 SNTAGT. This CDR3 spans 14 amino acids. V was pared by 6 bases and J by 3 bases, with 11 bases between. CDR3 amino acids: CASSPTSHTGELFF. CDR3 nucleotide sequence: TGTGCCAGCAGCCCAACTAGTCACACCGGGGAGCTGTTTTTT.

Here the CDR3 reads CASSTGTVSYNEQFF. The CDR3 DNA is TGTGCCAGCAGTACCGGGACAGTCTCCTACAATGAGCAGTTCTTC. The chain employs TRBV2 and TRBJ2-1; 7 bases line up with TRBD1. The V segment lost 5 bases and the J segment 0 bases; nucleotides outside the gene matches: 4. The CDR3 length is 15 residues. CDR1 SNHLY and CDR2 FYNNEI come from the germline V gene. The full variable domain, completed using reference TRBV2 and TRBJ2-1, is EPEVTQTPSHQVTQMGQEVILRCVPISNHLYFYWYRQILGQKVEFLVSFYNNEISEKSEIFDDQFSVERPDGSNFTLKIRSTKLEDSAMYFCASSTGTVSYNEQFFGPGTRLTVL.

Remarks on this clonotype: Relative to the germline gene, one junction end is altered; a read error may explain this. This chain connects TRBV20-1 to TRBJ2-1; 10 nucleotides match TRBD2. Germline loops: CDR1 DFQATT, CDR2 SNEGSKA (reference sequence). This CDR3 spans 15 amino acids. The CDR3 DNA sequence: TGCAGCGCTAGTAGGCCTAGCGGGAGTCCAGCGGAGCAGTTCTTC. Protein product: CSASRPSGSPAEQFF.

CDR3 coding DNA: TGTGCCAGTAGCCAGGGGGCGGAAGCCGGGGAGCTGTTTTTT. It encodes CASSQGAEAGELFF. The chain couples TRBV19 to TRBJ2-2; TRBD1 agrees at 8 bases. This CDR3 has 14 amino acids. The germline V gene has CDR1 LNHDA and CDR2 SQIVND (reference sequence). V was pared by 6 bases and J by 6 bases, with 6 bases of the junction left unmatched. Full variable domain (outside the CDR3, taken from reference TRBV19 and TRBJ2-2): DGGITQSPKYLFRKEGQNVTLSCEQNLNHDAMYWYRQDPGQGLRLIYYSQIVNDFQKGDIAEGYSVSREKKESFPLTVTSAQKNPTAFYLCASSQGAEAGELFFGEGSRLTVL.

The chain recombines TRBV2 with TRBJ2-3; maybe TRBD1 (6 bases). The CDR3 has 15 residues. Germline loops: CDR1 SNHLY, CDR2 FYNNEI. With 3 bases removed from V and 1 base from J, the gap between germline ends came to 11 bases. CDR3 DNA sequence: TGTGCCAGCAGTGACCCGGGACACCGCACAGATACGCAGTATTTT. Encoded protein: CASSDPGHRTDTQYF.

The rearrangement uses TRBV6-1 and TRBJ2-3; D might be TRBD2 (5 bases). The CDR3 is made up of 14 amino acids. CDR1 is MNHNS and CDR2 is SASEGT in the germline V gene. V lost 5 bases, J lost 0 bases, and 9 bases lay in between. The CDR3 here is CASSTGISTDTQYF. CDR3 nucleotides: TGTGCCAGCAGTACGGGGATTAGCACAGATACGCAGTATTTT.

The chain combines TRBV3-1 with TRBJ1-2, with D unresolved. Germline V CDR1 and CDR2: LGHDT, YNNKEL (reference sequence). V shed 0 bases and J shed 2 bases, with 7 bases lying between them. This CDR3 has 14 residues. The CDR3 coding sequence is TGTGCCAGCAGCCAAGATGTCAGGAACTATGGCTACACCTTC. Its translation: CASSQDVRNYGYTF.

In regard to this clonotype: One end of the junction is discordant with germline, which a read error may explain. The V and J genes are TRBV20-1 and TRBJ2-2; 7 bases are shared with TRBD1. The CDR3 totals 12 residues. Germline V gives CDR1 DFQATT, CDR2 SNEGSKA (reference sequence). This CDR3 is CGARGPAGELFF. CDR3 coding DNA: TGCGGTGCTAGGGGGCCCGCCGGGGAGCTGTTTTTT.

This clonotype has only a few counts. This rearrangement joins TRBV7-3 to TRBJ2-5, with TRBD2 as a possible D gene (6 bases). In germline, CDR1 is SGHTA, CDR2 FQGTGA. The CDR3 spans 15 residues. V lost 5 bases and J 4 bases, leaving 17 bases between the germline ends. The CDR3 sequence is CASSARGYEGETQYF. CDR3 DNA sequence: TGTGCCAGCAGCGCCCGGGGGTATGAGGGAGAGACCCAGTACTTC.

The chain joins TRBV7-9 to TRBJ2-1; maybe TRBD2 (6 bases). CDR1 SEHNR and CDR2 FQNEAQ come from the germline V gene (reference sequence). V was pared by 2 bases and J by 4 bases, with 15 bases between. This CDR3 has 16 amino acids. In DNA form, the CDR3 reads TGTGCCAGCAGCTTAATGTCGGGAGCCAGGTACAATGAGCAGTTCTTC. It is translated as CASSLMSGARYNEQFF.

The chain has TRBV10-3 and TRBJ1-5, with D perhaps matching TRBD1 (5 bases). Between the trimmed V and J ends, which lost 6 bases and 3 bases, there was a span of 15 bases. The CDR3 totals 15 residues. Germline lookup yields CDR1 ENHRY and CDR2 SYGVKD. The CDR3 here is CAIRASGALNQPQHF. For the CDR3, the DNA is TGTGCCATCAGAGCCAGCGGGGCTCTCAATCAGCCCCAGCATTTT.

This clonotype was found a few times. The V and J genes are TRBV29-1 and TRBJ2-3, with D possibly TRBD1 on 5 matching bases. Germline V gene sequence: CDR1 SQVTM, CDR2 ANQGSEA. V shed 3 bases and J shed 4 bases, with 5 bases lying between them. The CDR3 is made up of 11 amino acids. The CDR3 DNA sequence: TGCAGCGTTGACAGGGCAGATACGCAGTATTTT. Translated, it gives CSVDRADTQYF.

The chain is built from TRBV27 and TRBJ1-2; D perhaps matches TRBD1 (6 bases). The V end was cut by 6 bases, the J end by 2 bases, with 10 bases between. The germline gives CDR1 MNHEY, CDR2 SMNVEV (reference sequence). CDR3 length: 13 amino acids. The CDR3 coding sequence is TGTGCCAGCAGGGACAGAAGGAACTATGGCTACACCTTC. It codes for CASRDRRNYGYTF.